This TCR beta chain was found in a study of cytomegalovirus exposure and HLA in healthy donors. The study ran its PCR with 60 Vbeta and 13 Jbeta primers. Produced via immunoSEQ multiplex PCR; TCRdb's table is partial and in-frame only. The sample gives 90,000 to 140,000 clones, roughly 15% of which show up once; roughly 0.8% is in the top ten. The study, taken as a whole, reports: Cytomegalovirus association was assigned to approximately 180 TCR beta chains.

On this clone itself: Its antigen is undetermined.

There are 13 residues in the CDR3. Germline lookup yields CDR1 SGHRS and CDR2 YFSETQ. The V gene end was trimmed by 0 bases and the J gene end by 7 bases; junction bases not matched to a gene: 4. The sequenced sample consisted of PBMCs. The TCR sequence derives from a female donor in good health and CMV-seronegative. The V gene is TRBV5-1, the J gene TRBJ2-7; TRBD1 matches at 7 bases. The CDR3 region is CASSLGQGKEQYF. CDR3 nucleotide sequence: TGCGCCAGCAGCTTGGGACAGGGTAAAGAGCAGTACTTC.